This T cell receptor (beta chain) was sequenced during a study of blood T cells in healthy people across ages. A second roughly 7 to 11 cycle PCR used barcoded and J-beta primers. MiXCR, run by TCRdb on the 5' RACE reads, gives a single entry per CDR3 protein. The sample contains more than 800,000 distinct CDR3 sequences, 40% to 45% of which appear only once. CDR1 MNHEY and CDR2 SMNVEV come from the germline V gene (reference sequence). The CDR3 loop spans 13 amino acids. Trimming cost V 4 bases and J 9 bases; bases outside gene matches: 8. This clonotype was picked up a small number of times. This rearrangement joins TRBV27 to TRBJ2-5; 7 nucleotides line up with TRBD2. The sample consisted of blood. The receptor was derived from a woman in her sixties in good health. The CDR3 bases are TGTGCCAGCAGTTCCCCTAGCGGAAGGTCCCAGTACTTC. Its translation: CASSSPSGRSQYF.